The entry below describes one TCR beta chain. Its antigen is not known. Germline trimming cut 8 bases from V and 7 bases from J; bases unmatched to any gene: 10. The germline V gene encodes CDR1 MNHEY and CDR2 SVGAGI. This CDR3 comprises 13 residues. The record originates from a study of OX40 agonist ivuxolimab in advanced cancers. Study details: Patients were treated with intravenous ivuxolimab, dosed at 0.01 to 10 mg/kg and infused every 2 weeks. People who had prior anti-PD-1, anti-PD-L1 or anti-CTLA-4 therapy could take part, and around 40% had some. Study conclusions and caveats: Part of the nonresponder group also had normalized T-cell clonal expansion that was low. Expanded clones belonging to CD8+ T cells outnumbered, on average, those of CD4+.

Repertoires were generated with immunoSEQ multiplex PCR, while TCRdb's copy carries only in-frame clones and drops some. Of about 73,000 clones listed, around nine tenths are singletons. J is TRBJ1-2 and V is TRBV6-5; 7 nucleotides line up with TRBD1. The TCR was taken from an adult with an advanced solid tumor such as melanoma, head and neck, liver or kidney cancer. The sequenced sample was CD4+ or CD8+ T cells sorted from blood, obtained in a trial of the OX40 agonist ivuxolimab. The CDR3 reads CASGHRGPSGYTF. CDR3 DNA: TGTGCCAGCGGACACAGGGGTCCCTCTGGCTACACCTTC.